This T cell receptor (beta chain) was identified during a study of CD8+ T cells in alopecia areata. Whole-study findings and limits: Lesional scalp, especially alopecia totalis/universalis, showed higher clonality than normal scalp. Sharing of TCRs across patients appeared less clear than in mice, possibly for HLA-related reasons.

The study team obtained lesional scalp punch biopsies and peripheral blood from alopecia areata patients. It was from PBMCs that CD4+ and CD8+ T cells were sorted. Remarks on this clone: Its specificity is unknown.

RNA was isolated and reverse transcribed to cDNA, the sequencing template. Assay used: immunoSEQ multiplex PCR; TCRdb lists only in-frame clones, some missing. The data hold around 120,000 clones, with 35% to 45% observed a single time. V was trimmed by 0 bases and J by 1 base, leaving 13 bases between them. Germline loops: CDR1 LNHDA, CDR2 SQIVND (reference sequence). CDR3 length equals 18 residues. This TCR derives from a human donor with alopecia areata. The chain employs TRBV19 and TRBJ2-6; weak D call: TRBD2 (6 bases). The sample comprised CD4+ T cells sorted from blood. DNA of the CDR3: TGTGCCAGTAGTATAGATCGGGACTTGGGGTCTGGGGCCAACGTCCTGACTTTC. Translating it yields CASSIDRDLGSGANVLTF.